The entry below gives a single T cell receptor (beta chain) sequence along with its context. As yet, its antigen is unknown. This sample is part of a study of shared clonotypes between healthy human individuals. General study results and limits: Only blood underwent sampling, and tissue repertoires likely differ. Genetic and exposure-history diversity was limited by the small donor number.

Germline CDR1 and CDR2: MNHEY and SMNVEV (reference sequence). This CDR3 has 14 amino acids. The V gene lost 6 bases and the J gene lost 6 bases, with 17 bases spanning the gap. TCRdb's copy holds only in-frame clones and misses some; the assay was immunoSEQ multiplex PCR. This sample carries more than 550,000 clones, 80% to 95% of them seen once, and the ten largest clones take about 34%. This clonotype was obtained from a man between 18 and 29 years old in good health. Some clones in this sample may be carry-over from other donors' samples. Sequenced sample: memory CD8+ T cells from PBMCs. As to subset: CD45RO+ cells pooled with CCR7-negative TemRA cells. This rearrangement joins TRBV27 to TRBJ1-2; tentative D call: TRBD1 (6 bases). DNA for the CDR3: TGTGCCAGCAGCCCCTTCGGGGGGCGGGATGGCTACACCTTC. Encoded protein: CASSPFGGRDGYTF.